A single sample is the source of the 27 T cell receptor beta chains below, sequenced in a study of T cells after somatic rescue of genetic block. Produced via immunoSEQ multiplex PCR; TCRdb's table is partial and in-frame only. The sample holds approximately 11,000 clones, approximately 74% seen once. Sequenced sample: peripheral blood mononuclear cells (PBMCs). The receptors stem from a boy between 10 and 17 years old.

CDR3 in DNA: TGCGCCAGCAGCTTACTAGCGGGGATCACAGATACGCAGTATTTT. It codes for CASSLLAGITDTQYF. The chain recombines TRBV5-1 with TRBJ2-3; 10 bases fit TRBD2. This CDR3 is 15 amino acids long. Germline CDR1 and CDR2: SGHRS and YFSETQ. The V and J ends lost 2 bases and 2 bases, in that order; junction bases with no gene match: 2.

The gene calls are TRBV7-2 and TRBJ2-6; D possibly corresponds to TRBD2 (5 bases). The CDR3 has 16 amino acids. Germline CDR1 SGHTA, CDR2 FQGNSA. Between the trimmed V and J ends, which lost 5 bases and 0 bases, there was a span of 11 bases. Here the CDR3 DNA reads TGTGCCAGCAGCCTCCTAGGGAGCTCTGGGGCCAACGTCCTGACTTTC. It translates to CASSLLGSSGANVLTF.

The rearrangement links TRBV25-1 to TRBJ2-2; TRBD2 agrees at 10 bases. CDR1 MGHDK and CDR2 SYGVNS come from the germline V gene. The trim removed 4 bases at V and 4 bases at J, leaving 9 bases unmatched. The CDR3 runs to 17 residues. CDR3 amino acids: CASSGQRGGQGTGELFF. In nucleotides, the CDR3 is TGTGCCAGCAGTGGTCAGCGGGGGGGCCAGGGCACCGGGGAGCTGTTTTTT.

This rearrangement joins TRBV30 to TRBJ1-4, with 7 bases matching TRBD1. This CDR3 region has 14 residues. V shed 3 bases, J shed 8 bases, and the junction held 9 bases outside the gene matches. The germline gives CDR1 GTSNPN, CDR2 SVGIG (reference sequence). The DNA for the CDR3 is TGTGCCTGGAGATCACAGGGGTTGGGAGAAAAACTGTTTTTT. As protein: CAWRSQGLGEKLFF.

The chain recombines TRBV2 with TRBJ1-1; weak D call: TRBD1 (6 bases). The CDR3 spans 13 residues. V lost 4 bases, J lost 3 bases, and 9 bases lay in between. Germline V gene lookup returns CDR1 SNHLY and CDR2 FYNNEI. The CDR3 DNA reads TGTGCCAGCAGTGCGACAGGAGACACTGAAGCTTTCTTT. It encodes CASSATGDTEAFF.

The rearrangement joins TRBV6-5 to TRBJ2-3; 8 positions agree with TRBD1. After removal of 7 bases from V and 1 base from J, the junction contained 4 bases not matched to a gene. CDR3 length: 14 residues. Germline values: CDR1 MNHEY, CDR2 SVGAGI. The CDR3 nucleotides read TGTGCCAGCACCAACAGGGGGGGCACAGATACGCAGTATTTT. Its protein is CASTNRGGTDTQYF.

This chain connects TRBV25-1 to TRBJ1-5; 12 nucleotides match TRBD1. CDR1 is MGHDK and CDR2 is SYGVNS in the germline V gene. The ends lost 4 bases at V and 4 bases at J; junction bases unmatched: 5. This CDR3 is built from 16 residues. The CDR3 region has the DNA TGTGCCAGCAGTGGACCGGGACAGGGGGCGAATCAGCCCCAGCATTTT. This translates into CASSGPGQGANQPQHF.

The CDR3 bases are TGCAGCGTTGGTCGGGGGACAGATACGCAGTATTTT. Its translation: CSVGRGTDTQYF. J is TRBJ2-3 and V is TRBV29-1; the D gene is possibly TRBD2 (6 bases). CDR3 length: 12 amino acids. Germline V lookup: CDR1 SQVTM, CDR2 ANQGSEA. With 4 bases removed from V and 3 bases from J, the gap between germline ends came to 8 bases.

The chain couples TRBV7-9 to TRBJ1-1; tentative D call: TRBD1 (6 bases). Germline V CDR1 and CDR2: SEHNR, FQNEAQ (reference sequence). This CDR3 is built from 16 residues. The V and J ends lost 8 bases and 0 bases respectively, with 19 bases between them. The CDR3 DNA is TGTGCCAGCGATTCCGACAGGCCCACTTTGAACACTGAAGCTTTCTTT. Protein product: CASDSDRPTLNTEAFF.

The genes are TRBV11-2 and TRBJ2-7; no clear D. The CDR3 is 15 residues long. V lost 1 base, J lost 5 bases, and 15 bases lay in between. Germline assignment: CDR1 SGHAT and CDR2 FQNNGV. The CDR3 region has the DNA TGTGCCAGCAGCTTAGTCCCTAGTCGGCCCCACGAGCAGTACTTC. This encodes CASSLVPSRPHEQYF.

The rearrangement links TRBV27 to TRBJ2-7; D unresolved. The CDR3 runs to 13 residues. Germline values: CDR1 MNHEY, CDR2 SMNVEV (reference sequence). The V end was cut by 2 bases, the J end by 7 bases, with 12 bases between. CDR3 in DNA: TGTGCCAGCAGTTTAAGACCGTTGAGGGAGCAGTACTTC. Encoded protein: CASSLRPLREQYF.

This chain uses TRBV9 with TRBJ2-1; 7 bases are a match to TRBD2. The ends lost 0 bases at V and 3 bases at J; junction bases unmatched: 9. CDR1 is SGDLS and CDR2 is YYNGEE in the germline V gene. CDR3 length: 17 residues. The CDR3 sequence: CASSVVGTTGVYNEQFF. DNA of the CDR3: TGTGCCAGCAGCGTAGTGGGGACTACGGGGGTCTACAATGAGCAGTTCTTC.

This chain joins TRBV28 and TRBJ2-3, with 10 bases matching TRBD2. Germline V gives CDR1 MDHEN, CDR2 SYDVKM. J lost 1 base, V lost 2 bases, and 6 bases had no gene match. CDR3 length equals 17 residues. This CDR3 is CASSLRRSGRGTDTQYF. The DNA for the CDR3 is TGTGCCAGCAGTTTAAGGCGGAGCGGGAGGGGCACAGATACGCAGTATTTT.

The J gene is TRBJ2-6, the V gene TRBV5-1; the D gene is possibly TRBD1 (5 bases). With 4 bases removed from V and 0 bases from J, the gap between germline ends came to 11 bases. Germline CDR1 SGHRS, CDR2 YFSETQ. The CDR3 loop spans 16 amino acids. As DNA, the CDR3 is TGCGCCAGCAGCAACCGACAGTACTCTGGGGCCAACGTCCTGACTTTC. This gives the protein CASSNRQYSGANVLTF. The whole variable domain, filled in from reference TRBV5-1 and TRBJ2-6, reads KAGVTQTPRYLIKTRGQQVTLSCSPISGHRSVSWYQQTPGQGLQFLFEYFSETQRNKGNFPGRFSGRQFSNSRSEMNVSTLELGDSALYLCASSNRQYSGANVLTFGAGSRLTVL.

The CDR3 coding sequence is TGTGCCAGCAGCGCAGACAGGAGGGAGACCCAGTACTTC. Translated, it gives CASSADRRETQYF. The J gene is TRBJ2-5, the V gene TRBV7-3, with D possibly matching TRBD1 (6 bases). Germline V gene sequence: CDR1 SGHTA, CDR2 FQGTGA. The CDR3 consists of 13 residues. V lost 5 bases, J lost 5 bases, and 12 bases lay in between.

The chain is built from TRBV6-1 and TRBJ2-5; 8 bases match TRBD1. CDR3 length: 13 residues. CDR1 is MNHNS and CDR2 is SASEGT in the germline V gene. The V segment lost 6 bases and the J segment 3 bases; nucleotides outside the gene matches: 3. The CDR3 spells CASRGTGKETQYF. CDR3 nucleotides: TGTGCCAGCAGGGGGACAGGTAAAGAGACCCAGTACTTC.

The chain carries TRBV5-8 and TRBJ2-5; D tentatively reads TRBD1 or TRBD2 (5 bases each). CDR3 length equals 15 residues. Trimming took off 0 bases at V and 7 bases at J, with 16 bases between the two ends. Germline-derived CDR1 and CDR2 are SGHTS and YDEGEE. The CDR3 DNA sequence: TGTGCCAGCAGCTTGGGACCGAGGGGAGAGGTGACCCAGTACTTC. This codes for CASSLGPRGEVTQYF. The full variable domain, completed using reference TRBV5-8 and TRBJ2-5, is EAGVTQSPTHLIKTRGQQATLRCSPISGHTSVYWYQQALGLGLQFLLWYDEGEERNRGNFPPRFSGRQFPNYSSELNVNALELEDSALYLCASSLGPRGEVTQYFGPGTRLLVL.

The V and J genes are TRBV6-1 and TRBJ1-6; 9 nucleotides match TRBD1. Germline-derived CDR1 and CDR2 are MNHNS and SASEGT. This CDR3 is built from 13 residues. The V gene end was trimmed by 11 bases and the J gene end by 9 bases; junction bases not matched to a gene: 8. The CDR3: CAFGDRDASPLHF. CDR3 DNA sequence: TGTGCCTTCGGGGACAGGGACGCTTCACCCCTCCACTTT.

The chain recombines TRBV10-2 with TRBJ1-1; 11 nucleotides align to TRBD1. V shed 8 bases, J shed 0 bases, and the junction held 2 bases outside the gene matches. The CDR3 has 14 residues. CDR1 and CDR2 (germline): WSHSY, SAAADI. The CDR3 is CASGQGAVNTEAFF. CDR3 nucleotide sequence: TGCGCCAGCGGACAGGGGGCCGTGAACACTGAAGCTTTCTTT.

CDR3 sequence reads: CASSLVGQGDSPLHF. The CDR3 bases are TGCGCCAGCAGCTTGGTTGGCCAGGGCGATTCACCCCTCCACTTT. The chain recombines TRBV5-1 with TRBJ1-6; perhaps TRBD1 as D (5 bases). Germline-derived CDR1 and CDR2 are SGHRS and YFSETQ. Trimming stripped 0 bases from V and 8 bases from J, with 12 bases between. This CDR3 spans 15 amino acids.

This clone was detected only a few times. The V and J genes are TRBV5-8 and TRBJ1-5; D gene unclear. The germline V gene has CDR1 SGHTS and CDR2 YDEGEE. The CDR3 is 16 residues long. Trimming pared 0 bases from V and 0 bases from J, leaving 10 bases between. CDR3 in DNA: TGTGCCAGCAGCTTGGGACGGTGGTATAGCAATCAGCCCCAGCATTTT. It yields the protein CASSLGRWYSNQPQHF. Using reference TRBV5-8 and TRBJ1-5 for the parts outside the CDR3, the full variable domain is EAGVTQSPTHLIKTRGQQATLRCSPISGHTSVYWYQQALGLGLQFLLWYDEGEERNRGNFPPRFSGRQFPNYSSELNVNALELEDSALYLCASSLGRWYSNQPQHFGDGTRLSIL.

The rearrangement joins TRBV5-4 to TRBJ2-7; no clear D. V lost 1 base, J lost 3 bases, and 11 bases lay in between. The CDR3 is 14 amino acids. Germline V lookup: CDR1 SGHNT, CDR2 YYREEE (reference sequence). CDR3 amino acids: CASSLHQEIYEQYF. The CDR3 nucleotides are TGTGCCAGCAGCTTGCATCAAGAGATCTACGAGCAGTACTTC.

V usage is TRBV19 and J usage is TRBJ2-7, with a weak D call TRBD2 (5 bases). The CDR3 extends over 14 amino acids. Germline V gene sequence: CDR1 LNHDA, CDR2 SQIVND (reference sequence). Trimming stripped 3 bases from V and 0 bases from J, with 9 bases between. For the CDR3, the DNA is TGTGCCAGTAGTATTAGCGCAGGCTCCTACGAGCAGTACTTC. Amino acid sequence: CASSISAGSYEQYF.

This chain joins TRBV11-1 and TRBJ1-2; D remains ambiguous. CDR3 length: 17 residues. V shed 3 bases and J shed 0 bases, with 17 bases lying between them. In germline, CDR1 is SGHAT, CDR2 FQDESV (reference sequence). CDR3 protein: CASSLTKRRIPNYGYTF. The DNA of the CDR3 is TGTGCCAGCAGCTTGACAAAAAGGCGGATCCCTAACTATGGCTACACCTTC.

The chain employs TRBV2 and TRBJ1-2, with D unclear. This CDR3 has 12 residues. Germline V gene sequence: CDR1 SNHLY, CDR2 FYNNEI. Trimming stripped 3 bases from V and 5 bases from J, with 7 bases between. For the CDR3, the DNA is TGTGCCAGCAGTGAGAGAGCTTATGGCTACACCTTC. The encoded protein is CASSERAYGYTF.

This chain joins TRBV6-1 and TRBJ1-2, with TRBD1 matching over 10 bases. Germline assignment: CDR1 MNHNS and CDR2 SASEGT. There are 16 residues in the CDR3. The V and J ends lost 1 base and 5 bases, in that order; junction bases with no gene match: 7. In nucleotides, the CDR3 is TGTGCCAGCAGTGAAGTGGGACAGGGGTCAGGGTATGGCTACACCTTC. Translation gives CASSEVGQGSGYGYTF.

The CDR3 sequence is CASSPRPETEAFF. The CDR3 coding sequence is TGTGCCAGTAGTCCTCGGCCGGAGACTGAAGCTTTCTTT. This chain uses TRBV19 with TRBJ1-1, with unresolved D. Per the germline V gene, CDR1 is LNHDA and CDR2 is SQIVND (reference sequence). This CDR3 region has 13 residues. V shed 5 bases and J shed 5 bases, with 12 bases lying between them.